This T cell receptor beta chain emerged from a study of tissue T cells after allogeneic stem cell transplantation. Points from the study as a whole: The study did not identify alloreactive or antigen-specific tissue TCRs, and some clones might be persisting host cells. TCR repertoires tracked anatomic similarity, regardless of disease or transplant status. Motif-based clustering found tissue-specific repertoire signatures shared across patients, though few clones were shared.

The sample's time point: mouse harvest day 7 after allogeneic transplant. The graft held 10^6 splenic CD5+ T cells and 10^7 T-cell-depleted bone marrow cells. Tissues came from B6→BALB/c major-mismatch GVHD mice at day 7 or 14. Measured with immunoSEQ multiplex PCR; TCRdb has only the in-frame clones, and not every one. The table includes under 8,000 clones, about half detected once. Worth noting for this clone: Its antigen is unknown. Gene names and germline refer to mouse. The read is 1 residue too short to cover the CDR3 end, so that end is filled in from the germline J gene.

The CDR3 contains 10 residues. Germline CDR1 and CDR2: MNHDT and YYDKIL. Trimming cost V 8 bases and J 6 bases, with 7 bases left between them. Input material: gut tissue. V usage is TRBV17 and J usage is TRBJ1-1; D remains unclear. The receptor was derived from a female BALB/c mouse given C57BL/6 T cells with graft-versus-host disease after an allogeneic hematopoietic cell transplant. CDR3 region: CASGEAEVFF. The part of the CDR3 DNA that was read is TGTGCTAGCGGGGAGGCAGAAGTCTTC.